This T cell receptor (beta chain) was sequenced in a study of blood T cells in healthy people across ages. Germline V gene lookup returns CDR1 MNHNY and CDR2 SVGAGI (reference sequence). CDR3 size: 16 residues. A second PCR of 7 to 11 cycles used a sample-barcoded 5' primer and a J-beta primer mix. TCRdb processed the 5' RACE reads anew with MiXCR; each CDR3 protein has one entry. The sample lists about 2 million distinct CDR3 sequences, about 50% seen once, with roughly 2% in the top ten. Broader study findings: Relative to aged donors, long-lived donors carried more naive CD4+ cells and displayed higher diversity.

Concerning this clonotype: Its target is unknown. At one boundary the junction diverges from the germline segment, which might be a read error.

The chain joins TRBV6-6 to TRBJ2-3; TRBD1 matches at 8 bases. The sequenced sample consisted of blood. The receptor comes from a woman aged 35 to 49 in good health. For the CDR3, the DNA is TGTGCCTGCAGTTCGCCGCTCAGGGGGCCCCAAGATACGCAGTATTTT. Amino acids: CACSSPLRGPQDTQYF.